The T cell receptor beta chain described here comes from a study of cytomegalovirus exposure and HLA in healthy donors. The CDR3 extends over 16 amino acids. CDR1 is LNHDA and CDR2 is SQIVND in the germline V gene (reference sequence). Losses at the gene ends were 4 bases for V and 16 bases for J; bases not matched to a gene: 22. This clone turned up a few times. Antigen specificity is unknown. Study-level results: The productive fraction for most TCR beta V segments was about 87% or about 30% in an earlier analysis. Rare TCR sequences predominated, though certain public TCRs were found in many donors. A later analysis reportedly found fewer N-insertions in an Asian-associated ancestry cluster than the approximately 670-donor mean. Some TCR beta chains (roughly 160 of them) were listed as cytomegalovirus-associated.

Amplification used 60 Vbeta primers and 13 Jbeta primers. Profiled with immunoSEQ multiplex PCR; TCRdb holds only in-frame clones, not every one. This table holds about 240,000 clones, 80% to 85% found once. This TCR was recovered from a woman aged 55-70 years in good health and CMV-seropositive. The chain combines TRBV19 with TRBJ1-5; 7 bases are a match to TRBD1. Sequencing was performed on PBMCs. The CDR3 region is CASSNGPGTDKSGLHF. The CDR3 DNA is TGTGCCAGTAGTAATGGGCCCGGGACAGACAAATCAGGGCTTCATTTT.